This T cell receptor (beta chain) stems from a study of cytomegalovirus exposure and HLA in healthy donors. Study summary: The 666 first-cohort repertoires shared a platform with the approximately 120 validation repertoires, as reported in a later analysis. Whole-study results and caveats: Three of the chains that were CMV-associated were confirmed in vitro to be specific for CMV antigens. Investigators reported 150 to 200 TCR beta chains as tied to cytomegalovirus.

While the first cohort had fewer than 850 subjects, the donors belonged to the separate validation cohort of about 120 subjects. TCRdb keeps only in-frame clones here, not all; method: immunoSEQ multiplex PCR. The repertoire consists of about 63,000 clones, with 89% occurring once and the leading ten covering roughly 1.2%. CDR1 is LGHNA and CDR2 is YNFKEQ in the germline V gene. Trimming left V 0 bases short and J 6 bases short, with 14 bases between. The CDR3 spans 16 residues. Of note for this clone: Its antigen remains unknown.

This clonotype was obtained from a woman younger than 30 in good health and CMV-seronegative. This sequence joins TRBV4-2 and TRBJ1-4; D is uncertain. Sequencing was performed on PBMCs. The CDR3 spells CASSQDLRGSHEKLFF. The CDR3 DNA is TGTGCCAGCAGCCAAGACTTGCGAGGGAGCCATGAAAAACTGTTTTTT.